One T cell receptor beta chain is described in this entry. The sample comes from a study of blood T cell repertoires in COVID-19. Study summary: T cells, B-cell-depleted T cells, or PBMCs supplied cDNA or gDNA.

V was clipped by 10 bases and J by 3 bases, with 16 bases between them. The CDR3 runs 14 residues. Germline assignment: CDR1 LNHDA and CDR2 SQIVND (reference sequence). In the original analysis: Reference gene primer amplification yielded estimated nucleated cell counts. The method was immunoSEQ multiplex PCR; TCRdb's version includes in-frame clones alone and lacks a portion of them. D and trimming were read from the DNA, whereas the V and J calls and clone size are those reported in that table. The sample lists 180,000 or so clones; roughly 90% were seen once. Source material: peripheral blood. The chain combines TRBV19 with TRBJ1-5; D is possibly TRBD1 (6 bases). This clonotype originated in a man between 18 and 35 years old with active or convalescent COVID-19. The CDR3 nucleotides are TGTGCCAATCAGTACGGACAGCCCAATCAGCCCCAGCATTTT. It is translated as CANQYGQPNQPQHF.